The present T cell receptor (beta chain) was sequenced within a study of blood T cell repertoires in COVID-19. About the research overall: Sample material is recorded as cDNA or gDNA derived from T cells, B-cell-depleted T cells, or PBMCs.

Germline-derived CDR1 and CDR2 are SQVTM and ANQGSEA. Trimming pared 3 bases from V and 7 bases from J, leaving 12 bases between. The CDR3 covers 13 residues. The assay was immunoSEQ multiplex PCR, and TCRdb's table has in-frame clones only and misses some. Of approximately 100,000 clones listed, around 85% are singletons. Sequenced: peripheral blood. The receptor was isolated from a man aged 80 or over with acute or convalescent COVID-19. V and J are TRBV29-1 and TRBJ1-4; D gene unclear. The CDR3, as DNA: TGCAGCGTTGACGGTCCAGGAGGTGAAAAACTGTTTTTT. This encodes CSVDGPGGEKLFF.